This T cell receptor (beta chain) is drawn from a study of T cell responses to AZD1222 COVID-19 vaccine. Whole-study context: Timing groups of about 4 and about 12 weeks for second doses were pooled. General observations from the study: The study found Spike-specific TCR breadth and depth rose after two AZD1222 doses. Unmutated regions of variants are reportedly targeted by nearly half of spike-specific TCRs. Only six people who got AZD1222 tested seropositive at baseline.

Repertoires were generated with immunoSEQ multiplex PCR, while TCRdb's copy carries only in-frame clones and drops some. Among over 75,000 clones, roughly nine tenths were seen once, and the ten largest hold over 2%. This clone is a singleton in its sample. Its specificity is not known. This receptor was taken from an adult in good health. This sample comprised peripheral blood, obtained on day 0 of AZD1222 vaccination.

Here the CDR3 reads CASSVGQGAGEQFF. CDR3 nucleotides: TGTGCCAGTAGTGTTGGACAGGGGGCGGGTGAGCAGTTCTTC. This chain joins TRBV19 and TRBJ2-1; 11 bases align to TRBD1. This CDR3 has 14 residues. V was pared by 5 bases and J by 9 bases, with 6 bases of the junction left unmatched. Germline V gene data show CDR1 as LNHDA and CDR2 as SQIVND (reference sequence).